This TCR beta chain comes out of a study of spatial heterogeneity in lung cancer. Overall study context: Any follow-up PBMC samples that were available went on to be sequenced, and the median time to follow-up was roughly two years after resection. Alpha-chain sequences were consistently detected in smaller numbers than beta-chain sequences.

This clonotype came up a few times. Its antigen is unknown. Whole-study findings and limits: At resection, ubiquitous expanded tumor TCRs appeared in blood more than at follow-up.

Time point noted: blood at routine non-recurrence follow-up after resection. Trimming cost V 5 bases and J 1 base; bases outside gene matches: 2. Germline assignment: CDR1 SGHTA and CDR2 FQGNSA. The CDR3 extends over 15 amino acids. A distinct unique molecular identifier was carried by each TCR cDNA molecule. Each CDR3 protein is one row after TCRdb ran MiXCR on the 5' RACE reads. This repertoire shows 95,000 to 120,000 distinct CDR3 sequences, roughly 10% found once; its top ten account for more than 20%. Sequenced here: PBMCs, sampled at follow-up. The chain combines TRBV7-2 with TRBJ2-3; 11 bases map to TRBD2. This receptor was identified in a female donor with early-stage non-small cell lung cancer. The DNA for the CDR3 is TGTGCCAGCAGCGTTAGCGGGAGGGGCACAGATACGCAGTATTTT. It yields the protein CASSVSGRGTDTQYF.